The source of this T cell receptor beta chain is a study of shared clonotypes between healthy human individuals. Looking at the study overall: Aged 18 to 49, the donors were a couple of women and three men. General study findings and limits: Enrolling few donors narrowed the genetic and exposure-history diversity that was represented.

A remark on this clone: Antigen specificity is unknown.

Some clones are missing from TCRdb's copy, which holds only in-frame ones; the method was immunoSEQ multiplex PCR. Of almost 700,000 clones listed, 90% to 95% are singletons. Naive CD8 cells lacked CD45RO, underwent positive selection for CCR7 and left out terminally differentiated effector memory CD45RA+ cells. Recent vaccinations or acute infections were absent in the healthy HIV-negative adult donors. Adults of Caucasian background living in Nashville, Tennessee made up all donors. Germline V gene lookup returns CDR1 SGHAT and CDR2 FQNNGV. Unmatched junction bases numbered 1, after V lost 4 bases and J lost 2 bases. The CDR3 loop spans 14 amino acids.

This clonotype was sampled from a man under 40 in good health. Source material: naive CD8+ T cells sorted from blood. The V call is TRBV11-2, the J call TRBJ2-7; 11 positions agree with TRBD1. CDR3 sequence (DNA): TGTGCCAGCAGCTGGGGACAGGGGGCCTACGAGCAGTACTTC. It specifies CASSWGQGAYEQYF. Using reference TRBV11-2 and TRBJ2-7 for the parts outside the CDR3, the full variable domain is EAGVAQSPRYKIIEKRQSVAFWCNPISGHATLYWYQQILGQGPKLLIQFQNNGVVDDSQLPKDRFSAERLKGVDSTLKIQPAKLEDSAVYLCASSWGQGAYEQYFGPGTRLTVT.